Described below is a single T cell receptor beta chain sequence and its context. The antigen remains unidentified. The source of the sample is a study of long-term antiretroviral therapy in people with HIV. Researchers report immunoSEQ v3.0 was run at survey level. Clones were read by immunoSEQ multiplex PCR, and TCRdb kept only the in-frame ones, dropping some. The sample lists roughly 7,100 clones, more than 65% occurring once. Points from the study as a whole: ART was followed by higher diversity that remained below transplant donor controls. ART adherence, viral resistance and therapy changes went unrecorded.

The germline gives CDR1 LNHDA, CDR2 SQIVND (reference sequence). Trimming took 4 bases from V and 2 from J, leaving 6 bases between them. This CDR3 is 13 amino acids long. Post-ART PBMC samples numbered at least two per donor, and pre-ART ones at least one. This clonotype was sampled from a man in his forties with HIV. J is TRBJ2-1 and V is TRBV19; D is unclear. This material consisted of unsorted PBMCs, taken 1.1 years after starting antiretroviral therapy. This CDR3 is CASSTSTYNEQFF. The CDR3 DNA follows: TGTGCCAGTAGTACTTCTACCTACAATGAGCAGTTCTTC.